These 23 T cell receptor beta chains came from one sample sequenced in a study of response to subunit inactivated influenza vaccine. TCRdb re-called the RT-PCR reads with MiXCR, one entry per CDR3 protein. Of around 600,000 distinct CDR3 sequences in the sample, roughly 10% were seen once. These data also formed part of another study, on T cells expressing NK-cell markers. Per that study: The authors made TCR beta cDNA libraries by 5'RACE template switching. This switching added a universal primer site and UMIs.

The specimen comprised PBMCs from blood, sampled on the day of vaccination. These receptor sequences come from a man in his fifties or sixties who received an inactivated influenza vaccine.

This clonotype was seen a single time. The chain links TRBV9 to TRBJ1-3; tentative D call: TRBD1 (5 bases). CDR1 is SGDLS, CDR2 YYNGEE, per germline. Between the trimmed V and J ends, which lost 3 bases and 2 bases, there was a span of 12 bases. The CDR3 is 15 amino acids. The CDR3 DNA reads TGTGCCAGCAGCGGGGACGGTTACACTGGAAACACCATATATTTT. Its protein product is CASSGDGYTGNTIYF.

V is TRBV7-9 and J is TRBJ1-2; the D gene is possibly TRBD1 (6 bases). The V gene's germline CDR1 is SEHNR and CDR2 FQNEAQ (reference sequence). The V end lost 4 bases, the J end lost 8 bases, and 17 bases lay between the germline ends. CDR3 length: 14 residues. CDR3 residues: CASSSTGAVEGYTF. As DNA, the CDR3 is TGTGCCAGCAGCTCGACAGGCGCAGTCGAGGGCTACACCTTC.

The V gene is TRBV7-9, the J gene TRBJ2-5; D not certain. Germline V gene lookup returns CDR1 SEHNR and CDR2 FQNEAQ (reference sequence). The CDR3 sequence is 13 residues long. V lost 1 base and J 6 bases, leaving 9 bases between the germline ends. The CDR3 reads CASSLVPSQTQYF. The CDR3 DNA reads as TGTGCCAGCAGCTTAGTACCATCCCAGACCCAGTACTTC.

This chain joins TRBV3-1 and TRBJ2-7; TRBD1 matches 9 bases. CDR1 is LGHDT and CDR2 is YNNKEL in the germline V gene (reference sequence). The V gene end was trimmed by 1 base and the J gene end by 3 bases; junction bases not matched to a gene: 1. The CDR3 spans 14 residues. The CDR3: CASSQGTGVYEQYF. CDR3 in DNA: TGTGCCAGCAGCCAAGGGACAGGGGTCTACGAGCAGTACTTC.

This chain uses TRBV12-3 or TRBV12-4 with TRBJ2-1; D is uncertain. The CDR3 loop spans 15 amino acids. Trimming stripped 5 bases from V and 2 bases from J, with 13 bases between. CDR3 sequence: CASSGPFPAYNEQFF. In DNA form, the CDR3 reads TGTGCCAGCAGTGGCCCTTTCCCCGCCTACAATGAGCAGTTCTTC.

This clonotype was found a few times. The V call is TRBV12-3 or TRBV12-4, the J call TRBJ2-7; D gene unclear. The V and J ends lost 3 bases and 7 bases respectively, with 16 bases between them. This CDR3 comprises 14 residues. CDR3 sequence (DNA): TGTGCCAGCAGTTTTAGGATAGCTATGGGGGAGCAGTACTTC. It is translated as CASSFRIAMGEQYF.

This clonotype was observed a handful of times. This CDR3 reads CASSQGQTRTSGEQYF. CDR3 sequence (DNA): TGTGCCAGCAGCCAAGGTCAGACAAGGACCTCCGGCGAGCAGTACTTC. The rearrangement joins TRBV3-1 to TRBJ2-7, with D unresolved. The germline gives CDR1 LGHDT, CDR2 YNNKEL (reference sequence). V dropped 1 base and J dropped 6 bases, with 19 bases sitting between them. The CDR3 has 16 amino acids.

This clonotype was observed at least ten times. The chain is built from TRBV30 and TRBJ2-3; D may be TRBD1 (5 bases). V dropped 2 bases and J dropped 7 bases, with 10 bases sitting between them. This CDR3 region has 12 residues. Germline CDR1 GTSNPN, CDR2 SVGIG (reference sequence). The DNA for the CDR3 is TGTGCCTGGAGTCCCGACAGACATACGCAGTATTTT. Its protein product is CAWSPDRHTQYF.

The V gene is TRBV3-1, the J gene TRBJ1-2; D is perhaps TRBD1 (6 bases). Per germline, CDR1 LGHDT and CDR2 YNNKEL (reference sequence). The CDR3 has 15 residues. The V and J ends lost 4 bases and 4 bases respectively, with 16 bases between them. CDR3 nucleotide sequence: TGTGCCAGCAGCCTAGGACAGACCAGGGGCTATGGCTACACCTTC. Protein product: CASSLGQTRGYGYTF.

This chain links TRBV7-3 with TRBJ2-5; no clear D. V gave up 5 bases and J gave up 5 bases, with 15 bases separating them. The CDR3 length is 14 residues. Germline V gene data show CDR1 as SGHTA and CDR2 as FQGTGA. CDR3 sequence reads: CASSKGPGAETQYF. The CDR3, as DNA: TGTGCCAGCAGCAAAGGCCCCGGCGCGGAGACCCAGTACTTC.

The sample holds a few counts of this clonotype. The rearrangement joins TRBV7-9 to TRBJ2-1; D remains ambiguous. The length of the CDR3 is 16 residues. The V gene's germline CDR1 is SEHNR and CDR2 FQNEAQ (reference sequence). V was pared by 1 base and J by 5 bases, with 15 bases between. The chain's CDR3 is CASSLGRTPGHNEQFF. CDR3 bases: TGTGCCAGCAGCTTAGGGCGGACCCCTGGACACAATGAGCAGTTCTTC.

The chain links TRBV28 to TRBJ2-7, with D uncertain. Germline lookup yields CDR1 MDHEN and CDR2 SYDVKM. V lost 6 bases to trimming and J lost 0 bases, with 9 bases between them. The CDR3 consists of 13 residues. The CDR3 loop is CASSTPSSYEQYF. CDR3 in DNA: TGTGCCAGCAGCACCCCGAGCTCCTACGAGCAGTACTTC.

This chain joins TRBV28 and TRBJ2-7; TRBD2 matches 8 bases. CDR1 is MDHEN, CDR2 SYDVKM, per germline. V shed 5 bases and J 4 bases; nucleotides not matched to a gene: 13. The CDR3 covers 16 residues. DNA of the CDR3: TGTGCCAGCAGTCCAATTAGCGGGATGGAGGCTTACGAGCAGTACTTC. Residues: CASSPISGMEAYEQYF.

This clonotype was recorded at least ten times. The gene calls are TRBV7-6 and TRBJ2-1, with 11 bases aligning to TRBD2. The germline CDR1 and CDR2 sequences are SGHVS and FNYEAQ. The CDR3 sequence is 16 residues long. Germline trimming cut 0 bases from V and 7 bases from J; bases unmatched to any gene: 5. The CDR3 DNA is TGTGCCAGCAGCTTAGCGACTAGCGGGATAATAAATGAGCAGTTCTTC. It yields the protein CASSLATSGIINEQFF.

The chain uses TRBV7-9 and TRBJ2-2; D possibly corresponds to TRBD1 (5 bases). V lost 5 bases, J lost 0 bases, and 10 bases lay in between. Germline-derived CDR1 and CDR2 are SEHNR and FQNEAQ (reference sequence). This CDR3 spans 15 amino acids. CDR3 region: CASSPMGPNTGELFF. Here the CDR3 DNA reads TGTGCCAGCAGCCCAATGGGGCCGAACACCGGGGAGCTGTTTTTT.

The CDR3 DNA is TGTGCCAGCAGCCCGACTCTAGCCAGCACAGATACGCAGTATTTT. Translating it yields CASSPTLASTDTQYF. The chain has TRBV6-2 or TRBV6-3 and TRBJ2-3; perhaps TRBD2 as D (5 bases). The V gene lost 6 bases and the J gene lost 0 bases, with 13 bases spanning the gap. This CDR3 has 15 amino acids. CDR1 and CDR2 from the germline V gene are MNHEY and SVGEGT.

J is TRBJ1-2 and V is TRBV20-1; D not resolved. Trimming stripped 0 bases from V and 1 base from J, with 9 bases between. The germline CDR1 and CDR2 sequences are DFQATT and SNEGSKA (reference sequence). The CDR3 is 14 residues long. The CDR3 DNA reads TGCAGTGCTAGAGAGAAGGGAATTAACTATGGCTACACCTTC. This sequence encodes CSAREKGINYGYTF.

The chain couples TRBV7-2 to TRBJ2-5; 8 nucleotides line up with TRBD2. This CDR3 has 16 residues. Germline V lookup: CDR1 SGHTA, CDR2 FQGNSA. Trimming removed 5 bases from V and 1 base from J; junction bases left unmatched: 9. The CDR3 spells CASSPRGSGAQETQYF. CDR3 sequence (DNA): TGTGCCAGCAGCCCCCGGGGTAGCGGGGCCCAAGAGACCCAGTACTTC.

This clonotype was observed a few times. The rearrangement links TRBV19 to TRBJ2-5, with D unclear. Trimming removed 10 bases from V and 0 bases from J, with 9 bases in between. The germline V gene encodes CDR1 LNHDA and CDR2 SQIVND (reference sequence). The CDR3 has 12 amino acids. As DNA, the CDR3 is TGTGCCACGCGTGGATACCAAGAGACCCAGTACTTC. Encoded protein: CATRGYQETQYF.

This clonotype occurred once. This chain joins TRBV14 and TRBJ2-7; no clear D gene. The germline V gene encodes CDR1 SGHDN and CDR2 FVKESK. V lost 2 bases and J lost 2, with 16 bases in between. The CDR3 is 16 residues long. The CDR3 sequence: CASSQSHRWRTYEQYF. CDR3 DNA sequence: TGTGCCAGCAGCCAATCTCATCGATGGCGTACCTACGAGCAGTACTTC.

CDR3 loop: CSVASGPAYEQYF. CDR3 DNA: TGCAGCGTTGCTAGCGGACCAGCCTACGAGCAGTACTTC. V usage is TRBV29-1 and J usage is TRBJ2-7, with 7 bases that match TRBD2. CDR1 is SQVTM and CDR2 is ANQGSEA in the germline V gene. V lost 4 bases and J lost 2; bases outside the gene matches: 5. The CDR3 extends over 13 amino acids.

V and J are TRBV28 and TRBJ2-1; TRBD2 matches 10 bases. Germline CDR1 is MDHEN and CDR2 is SYDVKM. V was clipped by 3 bases and J by 5 bases; unmatched bases: 4. CDR3 length: 15 residues. The CDR3 DNA follows: TGTGCCAGCAGTTTTTGGACTAGCGGAAACAATGAGCAGTTCTTC. It specifies CASSFWTSGNNEQFF. Using reference TRBV28 and TRBJ2-1 for the parts outside the CDR3, the full variable domain is DVKVTQSSRYLVKRTGEKVFLECVQDMDHENMFWYRQDPGLGLRLIYFSYDVKMKEKGDIPEGYSVSREKKERFSLILESASTNQTSMYLCASSFWTSGNNEQFFGPGTRLTVL.

The chain is built from TRBV4-2 and TRBJ2-1; possible D gene TRBD2, 6 bases. CDR1 is LGHNA and CDR2 is YNFKEQ in the germline V gene. CDR3 length: 15 amino acids. V lost 1 base and J lost 3, with 10 bases in between. The CDR3 sequence is CASSQGASVYNEQFF. In DNA form, the CDR3 reads TGTGCCAGCAGCCAAGGGGCTAGCGTCTACAATGAGCAGTTCTTC.